This T cell receptor (beta chain) derives from a study of blood T cell repertoires in COVID-19. TCRdb keeps only in-frame clones here, not all; method: immunoSEQ multiplex PCR. This table has approximately 54,000 clones, roughly four fifths appearing once. This CDR3 has 16 residues. The V and J ends lost 7 bases and 2 bases respectively, with 19 bases between them. Germline values: CDR1 KGHDR, CDR2 SFDVKD. The source material was peripheral blood. The TCR originated in a woman aged 60-75 years with acute or convalescent COVID-19. V and J are TRBV24-1 and TRBJ2-5; D unresolved. CDR3 protein: CATRDGKAEVQETQYF. The CDR3 DNA reads as TGTGCCACCAGAGATGGCAAGGCGGAAGTGCAAGAGACCCAGTACTTC.